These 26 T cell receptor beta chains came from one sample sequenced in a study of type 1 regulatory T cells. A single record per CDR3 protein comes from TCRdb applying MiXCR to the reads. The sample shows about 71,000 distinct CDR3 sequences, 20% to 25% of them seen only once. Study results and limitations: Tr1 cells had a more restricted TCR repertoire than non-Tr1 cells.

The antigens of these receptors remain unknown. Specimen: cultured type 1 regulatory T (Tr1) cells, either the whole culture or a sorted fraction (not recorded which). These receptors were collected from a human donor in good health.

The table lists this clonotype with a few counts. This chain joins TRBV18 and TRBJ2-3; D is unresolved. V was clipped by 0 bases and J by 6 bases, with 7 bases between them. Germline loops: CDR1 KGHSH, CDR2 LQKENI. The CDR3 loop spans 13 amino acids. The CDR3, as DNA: TGTGCCAGCTCACCACCGAATCCCGATACGCAGTATTTT. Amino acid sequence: CASSPPNPDTQYF.

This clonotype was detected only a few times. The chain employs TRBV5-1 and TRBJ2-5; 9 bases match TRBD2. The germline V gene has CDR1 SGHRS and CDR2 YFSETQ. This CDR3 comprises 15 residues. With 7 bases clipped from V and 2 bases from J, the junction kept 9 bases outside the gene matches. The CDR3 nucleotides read TGCGCCAGCGCGGGGGTAGCGGGAGAGCAAGAGACCCAGTACTTC. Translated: CASAGVAGEQETQYF.

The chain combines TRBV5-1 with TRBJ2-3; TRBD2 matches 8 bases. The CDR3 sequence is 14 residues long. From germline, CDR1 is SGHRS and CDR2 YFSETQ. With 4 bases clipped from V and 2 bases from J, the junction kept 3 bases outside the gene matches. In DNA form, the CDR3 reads TGCGCCAGCAGCGTTAGCGGGAACACAGATACGCAGTATTTT. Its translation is CASSVSGNTDTQYF.

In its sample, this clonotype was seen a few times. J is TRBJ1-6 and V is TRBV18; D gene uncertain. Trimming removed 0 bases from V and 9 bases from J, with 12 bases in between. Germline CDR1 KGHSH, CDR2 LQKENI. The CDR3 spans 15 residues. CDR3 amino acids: CASSPPATPTSPLHF. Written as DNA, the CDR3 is TGTGCCAGCTCACCACCGGCGACCCCTACTTCACCCCTCCACTTT.

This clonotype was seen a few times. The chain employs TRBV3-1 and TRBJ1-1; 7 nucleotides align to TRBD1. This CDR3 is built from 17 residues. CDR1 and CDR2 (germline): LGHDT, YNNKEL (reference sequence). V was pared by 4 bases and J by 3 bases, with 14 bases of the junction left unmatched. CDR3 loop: CASSRAGAITGDTEAFF. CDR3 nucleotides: TGTGCCAGCAGCCGGGCAGGAGCTATAACAGGGGACACTGAAGCTTTCTTT.

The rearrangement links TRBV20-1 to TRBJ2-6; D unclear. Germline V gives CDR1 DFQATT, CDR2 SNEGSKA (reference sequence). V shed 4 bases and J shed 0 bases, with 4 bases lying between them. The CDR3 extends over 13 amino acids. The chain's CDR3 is CSAMSSGANVLTF. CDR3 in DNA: TGCAGTGCTATGTCCTCTGGGGCCAACGTCCTGACTTTC.

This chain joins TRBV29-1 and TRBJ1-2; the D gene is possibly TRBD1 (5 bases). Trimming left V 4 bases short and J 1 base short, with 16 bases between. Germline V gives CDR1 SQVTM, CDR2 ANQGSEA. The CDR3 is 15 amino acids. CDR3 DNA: TGCAGCGTTGCTACCAGACAGACTTTTAACTATGGCTACACCTTC. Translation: CSVATRQTFNYGYTF.

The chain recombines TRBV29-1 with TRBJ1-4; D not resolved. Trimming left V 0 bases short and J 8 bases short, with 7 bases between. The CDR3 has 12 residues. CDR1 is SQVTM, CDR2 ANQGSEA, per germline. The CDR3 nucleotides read TGCAGCGTTGAAGAAGGGAGAGAAAAACTGTTTTTT. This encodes CSVEEGREKLFF.

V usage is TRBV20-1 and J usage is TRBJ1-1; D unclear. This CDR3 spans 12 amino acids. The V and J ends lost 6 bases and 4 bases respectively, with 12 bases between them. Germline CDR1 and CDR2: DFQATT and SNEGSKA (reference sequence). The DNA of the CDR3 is TGCAGTGCCCGGCCGGGAGGCACTGAAGCTTTCTTT. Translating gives CSARPGGTEAFF.

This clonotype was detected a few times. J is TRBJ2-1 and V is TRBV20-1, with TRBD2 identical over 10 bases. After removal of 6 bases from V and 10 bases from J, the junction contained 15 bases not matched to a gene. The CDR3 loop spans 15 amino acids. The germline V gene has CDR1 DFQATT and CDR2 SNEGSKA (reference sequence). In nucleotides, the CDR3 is TGCAGTGCCCCCGAATGGGCTAGCGGGAGAGAAGAGCAGTTCTTC. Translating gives CSAPEWASGREEQFF.

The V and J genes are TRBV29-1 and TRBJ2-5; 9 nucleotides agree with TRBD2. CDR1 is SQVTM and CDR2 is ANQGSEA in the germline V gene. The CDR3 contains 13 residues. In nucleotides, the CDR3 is TGCGGTTCCGGGGGGACTAGCCGGGAGACCCAGTACTTC. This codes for CGSGGTSRETQYF.

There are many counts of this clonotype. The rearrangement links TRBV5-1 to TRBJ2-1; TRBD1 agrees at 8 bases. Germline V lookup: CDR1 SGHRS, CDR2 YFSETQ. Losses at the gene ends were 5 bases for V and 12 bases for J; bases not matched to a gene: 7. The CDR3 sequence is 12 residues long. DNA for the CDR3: TGCGCCAGCAGACAGGGGGGTTATGTGCAGTTCTTC. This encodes CASRQGGYVQFF.

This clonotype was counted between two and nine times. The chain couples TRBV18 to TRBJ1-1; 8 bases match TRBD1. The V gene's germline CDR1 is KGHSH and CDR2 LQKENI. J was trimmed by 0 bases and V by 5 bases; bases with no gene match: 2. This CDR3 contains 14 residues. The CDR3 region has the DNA TGTGCCAGCTCATGGACAGGGTTGAACACTGAAGCTTTCTTT. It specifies CASSWTGLNTEAFF.

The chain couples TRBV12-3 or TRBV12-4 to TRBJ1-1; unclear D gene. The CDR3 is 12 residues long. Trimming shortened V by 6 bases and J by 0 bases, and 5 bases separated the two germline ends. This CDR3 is CASSELNTEAFF. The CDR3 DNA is TGTGCCAGCAGCGAGCTGAACACTGAAGCTTTCTTT.

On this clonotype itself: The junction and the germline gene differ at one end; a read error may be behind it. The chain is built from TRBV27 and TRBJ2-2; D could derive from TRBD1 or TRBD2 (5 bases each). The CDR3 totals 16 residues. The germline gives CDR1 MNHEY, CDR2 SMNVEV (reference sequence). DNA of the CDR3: TGTGCCACCAGTGCTGCCGGGACGCTGAACACCGGGGAGCTGTTTTTT. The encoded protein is CATSAAGTLNTGELFF.

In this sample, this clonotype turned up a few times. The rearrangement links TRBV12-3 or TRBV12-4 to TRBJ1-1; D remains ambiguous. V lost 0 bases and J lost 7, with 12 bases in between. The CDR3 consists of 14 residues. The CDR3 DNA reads TGTGCCAGCAGTTTAGCGATAGTAGCGGTTGAAGCTTTCTTT. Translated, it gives CASSLAIVAVEAFF.

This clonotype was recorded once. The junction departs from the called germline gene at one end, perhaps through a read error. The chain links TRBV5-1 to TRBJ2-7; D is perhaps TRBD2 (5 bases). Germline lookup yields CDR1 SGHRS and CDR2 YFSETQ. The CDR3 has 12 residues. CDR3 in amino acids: CANSSGTYEQYF. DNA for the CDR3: TGCGCCAACAGCTCGGGGACCTACGAGCAGTACTTC. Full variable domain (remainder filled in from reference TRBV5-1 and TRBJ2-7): KAGVTQTPRYLIKTRGQQVTLSCSPISGHRSVSWYQQTPGQGLQFLFEYFSETQRNKGNFPGRFSGRQFSNSRSEMNVSTLELGDSALYLCANSSGTYEQYFGPGTRLTVT.

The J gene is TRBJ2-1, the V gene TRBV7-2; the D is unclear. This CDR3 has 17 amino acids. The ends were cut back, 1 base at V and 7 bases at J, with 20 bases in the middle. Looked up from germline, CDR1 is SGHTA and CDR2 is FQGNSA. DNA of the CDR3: TGTGCCAGCAGCTTAGTTCGGTTTGTGGGTTCTTGGAATGAGCAGTTCTTC. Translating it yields CASSLVRFVGSWNEQFF.

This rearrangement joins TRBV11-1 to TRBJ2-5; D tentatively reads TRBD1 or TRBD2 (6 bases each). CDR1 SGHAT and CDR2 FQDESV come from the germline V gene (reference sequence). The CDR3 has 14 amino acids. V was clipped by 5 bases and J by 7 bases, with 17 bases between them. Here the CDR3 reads CASSPGASIGTQYF. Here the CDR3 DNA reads TGTGCCAGCAGCCCGGGGGCTAGCATAGGGACCCAGTACTTC.

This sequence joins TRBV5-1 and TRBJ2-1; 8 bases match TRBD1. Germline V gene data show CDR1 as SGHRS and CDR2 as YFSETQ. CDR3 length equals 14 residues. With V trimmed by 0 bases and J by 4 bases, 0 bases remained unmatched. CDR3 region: CASSLGQGYNEQFF. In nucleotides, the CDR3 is TGCGCCAGCAGCTTGGGACAGGGGTACAATGAGCAGTTCTTC.

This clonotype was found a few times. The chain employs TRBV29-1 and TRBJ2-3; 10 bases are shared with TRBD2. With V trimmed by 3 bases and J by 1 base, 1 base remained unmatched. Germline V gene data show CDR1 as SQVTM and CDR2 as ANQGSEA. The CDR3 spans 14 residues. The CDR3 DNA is TGCAGCGTTGATGGGACTAGCGGCACAGATACGCAGTATTTT. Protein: CSVDGTSGTDTQYF.

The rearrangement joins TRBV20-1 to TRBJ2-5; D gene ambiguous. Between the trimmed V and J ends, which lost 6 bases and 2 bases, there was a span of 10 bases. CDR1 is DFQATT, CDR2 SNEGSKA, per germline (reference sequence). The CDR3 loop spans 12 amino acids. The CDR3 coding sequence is TGCAGTGCCCTATTAGGGCAAGAGACCCAGTACTTC. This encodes CSALLGQETQYF.

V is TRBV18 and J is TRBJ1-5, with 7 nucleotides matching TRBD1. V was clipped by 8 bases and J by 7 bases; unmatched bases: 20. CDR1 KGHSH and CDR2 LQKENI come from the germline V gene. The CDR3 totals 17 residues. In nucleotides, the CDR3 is TGTGCCAGCCGCCCTCTGAGGGGGCAGGGAAGAGGACAGCCCCAGCATTTT. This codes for CASRPLRGQGRGQPQHF.

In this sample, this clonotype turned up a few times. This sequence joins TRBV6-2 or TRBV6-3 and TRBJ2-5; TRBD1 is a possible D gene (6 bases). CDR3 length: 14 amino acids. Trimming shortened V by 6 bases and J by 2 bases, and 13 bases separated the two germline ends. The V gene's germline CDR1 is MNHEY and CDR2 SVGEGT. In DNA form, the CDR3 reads TGTGCCAGCAGCGACCTGACAGGACAAGAGACCCAGTACTTC. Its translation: CASSDLTGQETQYF.

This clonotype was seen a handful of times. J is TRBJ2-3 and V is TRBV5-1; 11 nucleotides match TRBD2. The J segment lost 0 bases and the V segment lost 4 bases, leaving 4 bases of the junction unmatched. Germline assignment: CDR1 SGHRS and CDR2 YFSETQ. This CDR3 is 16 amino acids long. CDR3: CASSTGLAGSTDTQYF. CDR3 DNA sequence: TGCGCCAGCAGCACCGGACTAGCGGGCAGCACAGATACGCAGTATTTT.

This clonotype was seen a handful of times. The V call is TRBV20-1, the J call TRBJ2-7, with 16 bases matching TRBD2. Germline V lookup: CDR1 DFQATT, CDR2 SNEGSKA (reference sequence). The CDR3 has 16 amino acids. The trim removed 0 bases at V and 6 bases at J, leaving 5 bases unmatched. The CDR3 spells CSARDGTSGRAGEQYF. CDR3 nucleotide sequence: TGCAGTGCTAGAGATGGGACTAGCGGGAGGGCCGGCGAGCAGTACTTC.